These T cell receptor beta chains were read from a single sample in a study of blood T cell repertoires in COVID-19. Repertoires were generated with immunoSEQ multiplex PCR, while TCRdb's copy carries only in-frame clones and drops some. Here the sample spans nearly 55,000 clones, 85% to 90% being singletons. The material sequenced was peripheral blood. All receptors come from a man between 65 and 79 years old with active COVID-19. Both conserved end residues are part of each CDR3. The order of the fields is J gene, V gene, clone size, D gene, CDR3 protein, CDR3 DNA. D genes are given only for firm matches. Clone size is given for some rows only: seen once, a few or many times, or a class if the clone is expanded.

J gene: TRBJ1-1; V gene: TRBV27; clone size: -; D gene: -; CDR3 protein: CASSLSIGGGNTEAFF; CDR3 DNA: TGTGCCAGCAGTTTATCGATCGGGGGAGGTAACACTGAAGCTTTCTTT
J gene: TRBJ2-2; V gene: TRBV19; clone size: -; D gene: TRBD2; CDR3 protein: CASRVAGGALFF; CDR3 DNA: TGTGCCAGTAGAGTAGCGGGAGGTGCGCTGTTTTTT
J gene: TRBJ1-5; V gene: TRBV23-1; clone size: -; D gene: -; CDR3 protein: CAREHAYNQPQHF; CDR3 DNA: TGCGCCAGGGAGCACGCCTACAATCAGCCCCAGCATTTT
J gene: TRBJ2-7; V gene: TRBV6-6; clone size: -; D gene: TRBD1; CDR3 protein: CASSSRQGDYEQYF; CDR3 DNA: TGTGCCAGCAGTTCCCGACAGGGGGACTACGAGCAGTACTTC
J gene: TRBJ1-2; V gene: TRBV19; clone size: -; D gene: -; CDR3 protein: CASTGAVFGYTF; CDR3 DNA: TGTGCCAGCACAGGTGCCGTCTTTGGCTACACCTTC
J gene: TRBJ1-1; V gene: TRBV5-6; clone size: -; D gene: -; CDR3 protein: CASSFNEAEAFF; CDR3 DNA: TGTGCCAGCAGCTTTAACGAGGCTGAAGCTTTCTTT
J gene: TRBJ2-1; V gene: TRBV7-2; clone size: -; D gene: TRBD2; CDR3 protein: CASSLTSGGYNEQFF; CDR3 DNA: TGTGCCAGCAGCTTAACTAGCGGGGGGTACAATGAGCAGTTCTTC
J gene: TRBJ1-1; V gene: TRBV11-3; clone size: -; D gene: -; CDR3 protein: CASSARDTMNTEAFF; CDR3 DNA: TGTGCCAGCAGCGCACGGGACACCATGAACACTGAAGCTTTCTTT
J gene: TRBJ1-6; V gene: TRBV25-1; clone size: -; D gene: -; CDR3 protein: CASSGWAYSPLHF; CDR3 DNA: TGTGCCAGCAGTGGCTGGGCGTATTCACCCCTCCACTTT
J gene: TRBJ1-2; V gene: TRBV6-6; clone size: -; D gene: -; CDR3 protein: CASSRQGFHYGYTF; CDR3 DNA: TGTGCCAGCAGTCGTCAGGGGTTTCACTATGGCTACACCTTC
J gene: TRBJ2-7; V gene: TRBV6-5; clone size: -; D gene: TRBD2; CDR3 protein: CASTPGGSYEQYF; CDR3 DNA: TGTGCCAGCACCCCGGGGGGAAGCTACGAGCAGTACTTC
J gene: TRBJ2-1; V gene: TRBV6-1; clone size: -; D gene: TRBD1; CDR3 protein: CASSDPYRGGSYNEQFF; CDR3 DNA: TGTGCCAGCAGTGACCCCTACAGGGGTGGCTCCTACAATGAGCAGTTCTTC
J gene: TRBJ2-5; V gene: TRBV18; clone size: -; D gene: TRBD1; CDR3 protein: CASSPRGTAQETQYF; CDR3 DNA: TGTGCCAGCTCACCACGGGGGACAGCACAAGAGACCCAGTACTTC
J gene: TRBJ1-2; V gene: TRBV7-3; clone size: -; D gene: TRBD1; CDR3 protein: CASSLKSTGGDGYTF; CDR3 DNA: TGTGCCAGCAGCTTAAAATCGACAGGGGGAGATGGCTACACCTTC
J gene: TRBJ1-1; V gene: TRBV2; clone size: -; D gene: -; CDR3 protein: CASSVGKAFF; CDR3 DNA: TGTGCCAGCAGTGTGGGCAAGGCTTTCTTT
J gene: TRBJ2-7; V gene: TRBV29-1; clone size: -; D gene: TRBD2; CDR3 protein: CSVMGLLSGAYEQYF; CDR3 DNA: TGCAGCGTTATGGGACTACTAAGCGGGGCCTACGAGCAGTACTTC
J gene: TRBJ2-2; V gene: TRBV25-1; clone size: -; D gene: TRBD1; CDR3 protein: CASTRQGANTGELFF; CDR3 DNA: TGTGCCAGCACGCGACAGGGGGCGAACACCGGGGAGCTGTTTTTT
J gene: TRBJ2-7; V gene: TRBV5-6; clone size: once; D gene: TRBD1; CDR3 protein: CASSLAGQGSSYEQYF; CDR3 DNA: TGTGCCAGCAGCTTGGCCGGACAGGGGAGCTCCTACGAGCAGTACTTC
J gene: TRBJ2-5; V gene: TRBV15; clone size: -; D gene: TRBD1; CDR3 protein: CATSRGQGAETQYF; CDR3 DNA: TGTGCCACCAGCAGGGGACAGGGGGCTGAGACCCAGTACTTC
J gene: TRBJ1-1; V gene: TRBV7-2; clone size: -; D gene: -; CDR3 protein: CASSSYRVVRNTEAFF; CDR3 DNA: TGTGCCAGCAGCTCCTACAGGGTTGTGAGGAACACTGAAGCTTTCTTT
J gene: TRBJ1-5; V gene: TRBV6-6; clone size: -; D gene: TRBD1; CDR3 protein: CASSLSSGTGYHQPQHF; CDR3 DNA: TGTGCCAGCAGTCTCTCATCCGGGACAGGGTATCATCAGCCCCAGCATTTT
J gene: TRBJ1-3; V gene: TRBV5-6; clone size: once; D gene: -; CDR3 protein: CASSLVSGWKRNTIYF; CDR3 DNA: TGTGCCAGCAGCTTGGTCTCGGGTTGGAAAAGAAACACCATATATTTT
J gene: TRBJ1-3; V gene: TRBV28; clone size: once; D gene: -; CDR3 protein: CASRLGGAFGNTIYF; CDR3 DNA: TGTGCCAGCAGGTTAGGGGGGGCCTTTGGAAACACCATATATTTT
J gene: TRBJ2-5; V gene: TRBV7-8; clone size: -; D gene: TRBD2; CDR3 protein: CASSRTRSEETQYF; CDR3 DNA: TGTGCCAGCAGCCGGACTAGATCGGAGGAGACCCAGTACTTC
J gene: TRBJ2-7; V gene: TRBV7-6; clone size: -; D gene: TRBD1; CDR3 protein: CASSLGTGNTYEQYF; CDR3 DNA: TGTGCCAGCAGCTTAGGGACAGGAAATACCTACGAGCAGTACTTC
J gene: TRBJ2-5; V gene: TRBV6-5; clone size: -; D gene: -; CDR3 protein: CASNGPGTQYF; CDR3 DNA: TGTGCCAGCAACGGTCCAGGGACCCAGTACTTC
J gene: TRBJ2-7; V gene: TRBV3-1/TRBV3-2; clone size: -; D gene: TRBD1; CDR3 protein: CASTPVQGAFHEQYF; CDR3 DNA: TGTGCCAGCACCCCGGTGCAGGGGGCTTTCCACGAGCAGTACTTC
J gene: TRBJ2-1; V gene: TRBV7-3; clone size: -; D gene: TRBD2; CDR3 protein: CASSLRGLGTSGGPTLDEQFF; CDR3 DNA: TGTGCCAGCAGCTTAAGGGGTTTGGGGACTAGCGGGGGCCCAACCTTGGATGAGCAGTTCTTC
J gene: TRBJ2-3; V gene: TRBV7-2; clone size: -; D gene: TRBD1; CDR3 protein: CASSRDRAVSTDTQYF; CDR3 DNA: TGTGCCAGCAGCCGGGACAGGGCGGTGAGCACAGATACGCAGTATTTT
J gene: TRBJ2-5; V gene: TRBV3-1/TRBV3-2; clone size: -; D gene: TRBD2; CDR3 protein: CASSQRTLGTSQETQYF; CDR3 DNA: TGTGCCAGCAGCCAGCGCACCCTCGGGACTAGCCAAGAGACCCAGTACTTC
J gene: TRBJ1-1; V gene: TRBV18; clone size: -; D gene: -; CDR3 protein: CASSPEGQDTEAFF; CDR3 DNA: TGTGCCAGCTCACCAGAGGGCCAGGACACTGAAGCTTTCTTT
J gene: TRBJ1-4; V gene: TRBV25-1; clone size: -; D gene: -; CDR3 protein: CASSDWGRDEKLFF; CDR3 DNA: TGTGCCAGCAGTGATTGGGGGAGGGATGAAAAACTGTTTTTT
J gene: TRBJ2-6; V gene: TRBV7-9; clone size: -; D gene: -; CDR3 protein: CASSLGNLIPVLTF; CDR3 DNA: TGTGCCAGCAGCTTGGGCAACCTGATCCCCGTCCTGACTTTC
J gene: TRBJ1-1; V gene: TRBV4-1; clone size: -; D gene: TRBD1; CDR3 protein: CASSHPDRGSTEAFF; CDR3 DNA: TGCGCCAGCAGCCACCCAGACAGGGGAAGCACTGAAGCTTTCTTT
J gene: TRBJ1-2; V gene: TRBV7-2; clone size: -; D gene: TRBD1; CDR3 protein: CASSLGPDREDYGYTF; CDR3 DNA: TGTGCCAGCAGCTTAGGCCCGGACAGGGAGGACTATGGCTACACCTTC
J gene: TRBJ2-3; V gene: TRBV6-5; clone size: -; D gene: -; CDR3 protein: CATLGGGSTDTQYF; CDR3 DNA: TGTGCCACCTTAGGGGGGGGTAGCACAGATACGCAGTATTTT
J gene: TRBJ2-1; V gene: TRBV13; clone size: -; D gene: TRBD1; CDR3 protein: CASSLGDRDEQFF; CDR3 DNA: TGTGCCAGCAGCTTAGGGGACAGGGATGAGCAGTTCTTC
J gene: TRBJ1-1; V gene: TRBV18; clone size: few; D gene: TRBD1; CDR3 protein: CASSPRQGETEAFF; CDR3 DNA: TGTGCCAGCTCACCAAGACAGGGAGAAACTGAAGCTTTCTTT
J gene: TRBJ2-7; V gene: TRBV7-9; clone size: -; D gene: TRBD2; CDR3 protein: CASSTSGGPYEQYF; CDR3 DNA: TGTGCCAGCAGCACTAGCGGGGGGCCCTACGAGCAGTACTTC
J gene: TRBJ1-4; V gene: TRBV5-4; clone size: -; D gene: TRBD1; CDR3 protein: CASSPTGAAEKLFF; CDR3 DNA: TGTGCCAGCAGCCCGACAGGGGCGGCGGAAAAACTGTTTTTT
J gene: TRBJ2-2; V gene: TRBV6-5; clone size: -; D gene: TRBD1; CDR3 protein: CASSFTGGYGELFF; CDR3 DNA: TGTGCCAGCAGTTTCACAGGGGGTTACGGGGAGCTGTTTTTT
J gene: TRBJ2-7; V gene: TRBV7-2; clone size: -; D gene: -; CDR3 protein: CASSLEGQGYEQYF; CDR3 DNA: TGTGCCAGCAGCTTAGAGGGGCAGGGCTACGAGCAGTACTTC
J gene: TRBJ2-7; V gene: TRBV7-8; clone size: once; D gene: TRBD1; CDR3 protein: CASSSFAGGGEQYF; CDR3 DNA: TGTGCCAGCAGCTCCTTTGCAGGGGGTGGCGAGCAGTACTTC
J gene: TRBJ1-2; V gene: TRBV5-1; clone size: -; D gene: -; CDR3 protein: CASSPSPVGQAYGYTF; CDR3 DNA: TGCGCCAGCAGCCCGTCGCCAGTTGGGCAAGCCTATGGCTACACCTTC
J gene: TRBJ1-5; V gene: TRBV18; clone size: -; D gene: -; CDR3 protein: CASSPPTQGNQPQHF; CDR3 DNA: TGTGCCAGCTCACCGCCCACCCAGGGTAATCAGCCCCAGCATTTT
J gene: TRBJ1-2; V gene: TRBV2; clone size: -; D gene: -; CDR3 protein: CASSSGGGGHYGYTF; CDR3 DNA: TGTGCCAGCAGCAGTGGGGGAGGGGGTCACTATGGCTACACCTTC
J gene: TRBJ1-5; V gene: TRBV2; clone size: -; D gene: TRBD1; CDR3 protein: CASSVDRGGDSNQPQHF; CDR3 DNA: TGTGCCAGCAGTGTGGACAGGGGCGGAGATAGCAATCAGCCCCAGCATTTT
J gene: TRBJ2-1; V gene: TRBV24-1; clone size: -; D gene: TRBD1; CDR3 protein: CATRARGPYNEQFF; CDR3 DNA: TGTGCCACCAGGGCCAGGGGGCCCTACAATGAGCAGTTCTTC